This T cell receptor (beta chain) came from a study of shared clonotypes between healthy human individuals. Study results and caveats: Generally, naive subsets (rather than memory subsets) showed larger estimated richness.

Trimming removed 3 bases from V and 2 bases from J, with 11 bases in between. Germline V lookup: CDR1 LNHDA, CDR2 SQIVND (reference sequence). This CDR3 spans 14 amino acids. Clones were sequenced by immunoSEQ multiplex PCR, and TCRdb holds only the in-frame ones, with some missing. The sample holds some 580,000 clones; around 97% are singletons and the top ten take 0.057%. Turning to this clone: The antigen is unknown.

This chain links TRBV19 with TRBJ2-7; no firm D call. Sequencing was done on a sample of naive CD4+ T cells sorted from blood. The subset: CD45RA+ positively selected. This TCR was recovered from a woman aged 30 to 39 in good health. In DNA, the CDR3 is TGTGCCAGTAGTATTACAGCCGAGACCTACGAGCAGTACTTC. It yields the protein CASSITAETYEQYF. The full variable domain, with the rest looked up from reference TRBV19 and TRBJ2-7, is DGGITQSPKYLFRKEGQNVTLSCEQNLNHDAMYWYRQDPGQGLRLIYYSQIVNDFQKGDIAEGYSVSREKKESFPLTVTSAQKNPTAFYLCASSITAETYEQYFGPGTRLTVT.